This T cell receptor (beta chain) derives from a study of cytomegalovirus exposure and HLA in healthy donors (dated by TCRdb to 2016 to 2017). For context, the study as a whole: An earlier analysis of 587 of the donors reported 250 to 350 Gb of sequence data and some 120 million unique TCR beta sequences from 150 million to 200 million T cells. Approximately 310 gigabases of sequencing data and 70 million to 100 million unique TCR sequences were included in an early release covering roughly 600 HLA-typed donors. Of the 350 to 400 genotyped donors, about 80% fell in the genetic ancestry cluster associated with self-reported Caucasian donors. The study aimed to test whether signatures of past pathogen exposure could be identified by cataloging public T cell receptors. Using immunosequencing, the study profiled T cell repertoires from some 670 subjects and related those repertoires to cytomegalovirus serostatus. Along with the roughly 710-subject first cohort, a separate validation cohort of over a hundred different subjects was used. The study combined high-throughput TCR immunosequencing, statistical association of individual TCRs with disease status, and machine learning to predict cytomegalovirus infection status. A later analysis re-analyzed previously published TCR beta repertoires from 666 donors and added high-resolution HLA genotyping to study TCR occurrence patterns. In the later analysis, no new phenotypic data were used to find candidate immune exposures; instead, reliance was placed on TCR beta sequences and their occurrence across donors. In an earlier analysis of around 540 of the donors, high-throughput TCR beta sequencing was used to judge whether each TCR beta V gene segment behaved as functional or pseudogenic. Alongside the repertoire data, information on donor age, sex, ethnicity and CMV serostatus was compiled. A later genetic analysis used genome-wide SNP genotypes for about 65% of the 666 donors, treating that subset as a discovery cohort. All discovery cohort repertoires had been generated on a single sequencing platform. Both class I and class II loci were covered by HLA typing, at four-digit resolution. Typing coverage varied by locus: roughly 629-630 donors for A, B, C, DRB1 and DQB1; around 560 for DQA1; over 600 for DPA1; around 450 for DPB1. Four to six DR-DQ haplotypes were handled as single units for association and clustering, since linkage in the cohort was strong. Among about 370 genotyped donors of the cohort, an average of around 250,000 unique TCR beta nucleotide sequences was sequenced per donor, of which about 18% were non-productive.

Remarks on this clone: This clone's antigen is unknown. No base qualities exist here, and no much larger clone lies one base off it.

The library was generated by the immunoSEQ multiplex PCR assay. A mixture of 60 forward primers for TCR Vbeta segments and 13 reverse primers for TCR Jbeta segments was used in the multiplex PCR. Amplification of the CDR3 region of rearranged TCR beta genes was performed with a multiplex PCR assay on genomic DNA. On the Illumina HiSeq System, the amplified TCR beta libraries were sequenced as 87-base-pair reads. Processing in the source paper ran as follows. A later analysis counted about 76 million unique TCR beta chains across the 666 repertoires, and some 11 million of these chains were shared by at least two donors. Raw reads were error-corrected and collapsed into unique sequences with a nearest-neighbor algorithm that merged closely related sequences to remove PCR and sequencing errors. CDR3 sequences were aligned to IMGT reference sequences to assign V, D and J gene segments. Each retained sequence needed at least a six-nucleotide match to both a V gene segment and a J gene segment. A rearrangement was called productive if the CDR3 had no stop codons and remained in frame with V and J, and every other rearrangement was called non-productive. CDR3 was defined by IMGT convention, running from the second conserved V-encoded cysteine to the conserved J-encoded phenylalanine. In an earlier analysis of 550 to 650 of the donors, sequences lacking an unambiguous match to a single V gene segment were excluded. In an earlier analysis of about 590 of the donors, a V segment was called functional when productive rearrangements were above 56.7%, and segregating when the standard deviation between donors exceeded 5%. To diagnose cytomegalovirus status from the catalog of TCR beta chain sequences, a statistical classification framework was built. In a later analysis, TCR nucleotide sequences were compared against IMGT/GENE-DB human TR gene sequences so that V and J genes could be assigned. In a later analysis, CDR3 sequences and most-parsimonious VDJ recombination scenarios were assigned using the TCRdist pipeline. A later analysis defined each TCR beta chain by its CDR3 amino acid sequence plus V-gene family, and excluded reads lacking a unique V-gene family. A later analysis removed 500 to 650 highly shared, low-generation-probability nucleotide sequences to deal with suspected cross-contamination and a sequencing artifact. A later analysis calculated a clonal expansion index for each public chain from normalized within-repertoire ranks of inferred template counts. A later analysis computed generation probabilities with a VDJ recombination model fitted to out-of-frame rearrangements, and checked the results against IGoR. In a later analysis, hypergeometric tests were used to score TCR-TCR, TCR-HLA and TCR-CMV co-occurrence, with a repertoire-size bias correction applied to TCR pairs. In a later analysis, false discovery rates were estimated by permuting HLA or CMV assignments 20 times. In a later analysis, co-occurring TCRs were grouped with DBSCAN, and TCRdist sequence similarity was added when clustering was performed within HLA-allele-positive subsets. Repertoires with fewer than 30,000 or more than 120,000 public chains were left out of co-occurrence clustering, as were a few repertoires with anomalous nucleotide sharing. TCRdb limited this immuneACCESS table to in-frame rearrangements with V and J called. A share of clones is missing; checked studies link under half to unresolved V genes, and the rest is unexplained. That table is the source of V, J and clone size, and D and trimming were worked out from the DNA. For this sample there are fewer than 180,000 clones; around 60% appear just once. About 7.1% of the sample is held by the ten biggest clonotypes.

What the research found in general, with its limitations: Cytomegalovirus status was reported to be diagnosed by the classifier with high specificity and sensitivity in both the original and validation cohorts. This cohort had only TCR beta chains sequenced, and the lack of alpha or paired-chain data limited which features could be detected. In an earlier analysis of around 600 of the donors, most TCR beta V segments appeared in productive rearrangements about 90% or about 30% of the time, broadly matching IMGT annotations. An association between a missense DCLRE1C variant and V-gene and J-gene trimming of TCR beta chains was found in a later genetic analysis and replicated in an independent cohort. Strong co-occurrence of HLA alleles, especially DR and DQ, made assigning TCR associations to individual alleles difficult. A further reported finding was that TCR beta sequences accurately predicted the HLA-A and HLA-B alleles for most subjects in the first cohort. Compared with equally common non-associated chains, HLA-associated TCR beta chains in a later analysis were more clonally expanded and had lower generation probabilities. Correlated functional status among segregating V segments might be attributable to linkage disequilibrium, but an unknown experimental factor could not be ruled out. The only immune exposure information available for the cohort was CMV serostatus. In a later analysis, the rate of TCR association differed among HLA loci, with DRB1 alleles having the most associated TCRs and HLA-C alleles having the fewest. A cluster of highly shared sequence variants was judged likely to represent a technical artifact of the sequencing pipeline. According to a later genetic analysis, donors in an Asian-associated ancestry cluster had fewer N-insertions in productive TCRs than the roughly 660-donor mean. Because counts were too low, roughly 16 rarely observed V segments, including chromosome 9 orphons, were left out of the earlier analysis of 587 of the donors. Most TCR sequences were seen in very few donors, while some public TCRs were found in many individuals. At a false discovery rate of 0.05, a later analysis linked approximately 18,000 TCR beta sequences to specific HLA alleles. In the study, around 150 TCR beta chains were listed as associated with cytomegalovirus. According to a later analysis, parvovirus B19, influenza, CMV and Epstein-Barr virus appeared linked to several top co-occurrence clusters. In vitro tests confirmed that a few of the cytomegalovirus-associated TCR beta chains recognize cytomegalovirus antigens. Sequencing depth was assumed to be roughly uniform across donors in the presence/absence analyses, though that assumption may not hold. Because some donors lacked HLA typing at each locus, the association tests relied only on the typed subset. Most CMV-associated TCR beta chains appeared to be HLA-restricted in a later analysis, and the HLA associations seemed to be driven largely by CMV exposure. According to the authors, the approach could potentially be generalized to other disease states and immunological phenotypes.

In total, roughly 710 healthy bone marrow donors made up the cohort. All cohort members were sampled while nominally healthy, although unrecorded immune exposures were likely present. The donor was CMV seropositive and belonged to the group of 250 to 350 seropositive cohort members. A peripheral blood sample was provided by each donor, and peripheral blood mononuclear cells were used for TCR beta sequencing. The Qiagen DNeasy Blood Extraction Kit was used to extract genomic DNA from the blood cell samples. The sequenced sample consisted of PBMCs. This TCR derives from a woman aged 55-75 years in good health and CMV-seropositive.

CDR3 protein: CASSPGEGGPNQPQHF. The nucleotide sequence reads as follows: TGTGCCAGCTCACCCGGGGAGGGAGGTCCCAATCAGCCCCAGCATTTT. The sequence joins TRBV18 to TRBJ1-5, with the identity of the D gene unclear. CDR1 and CDR2, looked up from the germline V gene, are KGHSH and LQKENI. The cysteine opens and the phenylalanine closes a CDR3 of 16 amino acids. Only the CDR3 portion is preserved as DNA: 48 bases, with reading frame beginning at the first base. The trim is 3 bases for V and 3 bases for J, with a gap of 15 bases between the germline ends.